This T cell receptor (beta chain) stems from a study of cytomegalovirus exposure and HLA in healthy donors. Donors were drawn from the approximately 120-subject validation cohort, separate from the roughly 700-subject first cohort. Sequencing used immunoSEQ multiplex PCR; TCRdb keeps in-frame clones, though not all of them. The data show more than 120,000 clones, around 86% seen once. The V and J ends lost 6 bases and 0 bases, in that order; junction bases with no gene match: 2. The V gene's germline CDR1 is MNHEY and CDR2 SVGAGI. This CDR3 spans 13 amino acids. The J gene is TRBJ2-7, the V gene TRBV6-5; 7 bases agree with TRBD1. The source material was PBMCs. This receptor was taken from a man aged 18 to 30 in good health and CMV-seropositive. DNA for the CDR3: TGTGCCAGCAGAAGACAGGGCTCCTACGAGCAGTACTTC. It encodes CASRRQGSYEQYF.